This T cell receptor (beta chain) originates from a study of OX40 agonist ivuxolimab in advanced cancers. Turning to the study itself: Aged 23 to 79 with a mean of approximately 57 years, they were around 83% male.

Study conclusions and caveats: Clonal expansion was seen in CD4+ and CD8+ blood T cells by week 6 at 0.1 to 3.0 mg/kg.

To note about this clone: Its antigen remains unidentified.

At cycle 4 day 1, cycle 7 day 1, and baseline, blood was sampled. V lost 5 bases and J lost 0, with 17 bases in between. The CDR3 extends over 16 amino acids. The germline CDR1 and CDR2 sequences are SGHTA and FQGNSA. TCRdb keeps only in-frame clones here, not all; method: immunoSEQ multiplex PCR. The sample carries 70,000 to 80,000 clones, about 85% recorded once. The gene calls are TRBV7-2 and TRBJ2-7, with D perhaps TRBD2 (6 bases). Sample: CD4+ or CD8+ T cells sorted from blood, taken in a trial of the OX40 agonist ivuxolimab. The TCR originated in an adult with an advanced solid tumor such as melanoma, head and neck, liver or kidney cancer. The CDR3 bases are TGTGCCAGCAGCATCATGGGGACTTCAAGCTCCTACGAGCAGTACTTC. Its translation is CASSIMGTSSSYEQYF.